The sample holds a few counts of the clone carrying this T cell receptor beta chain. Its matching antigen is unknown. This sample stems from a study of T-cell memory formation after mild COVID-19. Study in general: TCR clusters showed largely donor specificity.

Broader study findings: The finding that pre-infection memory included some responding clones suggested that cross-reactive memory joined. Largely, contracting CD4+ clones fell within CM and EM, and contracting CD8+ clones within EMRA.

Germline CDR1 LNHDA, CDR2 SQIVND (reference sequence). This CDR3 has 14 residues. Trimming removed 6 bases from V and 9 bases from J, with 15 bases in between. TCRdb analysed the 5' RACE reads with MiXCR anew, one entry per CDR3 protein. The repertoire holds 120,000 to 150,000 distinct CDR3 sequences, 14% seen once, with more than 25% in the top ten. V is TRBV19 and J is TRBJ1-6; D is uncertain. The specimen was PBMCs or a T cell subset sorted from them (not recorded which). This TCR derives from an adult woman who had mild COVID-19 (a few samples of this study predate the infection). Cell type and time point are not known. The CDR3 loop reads CASSRGGNPSPLHF. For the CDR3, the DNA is TGTGCCAGTAGCCGCGGCGGGAATCCTTCACCCCTCCACTTT.